These 14 T cell receptor beta chains share one sample of origin, sequenced in a study of blood T cell repertoires in COVID-19. Profiling relied on immunoSEQ multiplex PCR, and the TCRdb table lists in-frame clones only, not all of them. The sample carries 250,000 to 300,000 clones, around 92% recorded once. The sequenced sample consisted of PBMCs or T cells enriched from blood (not recorded which). The source is a woman in her fifties or sixties who had recovered from COVID-19.

J is TRBJ2-7 and V is TRBV29-1, with TRBD2 identical over 9 bases. V shed 7 bases and J 3 bases; nucleotides not matched to a gene: 7. CDR3 length: 13 residues. Germline CDR1 reads SQVTM; CDR2 reads ANQGSEA. Here the CDR3 DNA reads TGCAGCGGAAAGACTAGCGGTGACTACGAGCAGTACTTC. Its protein product is CSGKTSGDYEQYF.

The chain carries TRBV5-1 and TRBJ1-3, with TRBD1 identical over 12 bases. The ends lost 2 bases at V and 4 bases at J; junction bases unmatched: 4. The CDR3 covers 16 residues. Germline CDR1 SGHRS, CDR2 YFSETQ. The CDR3 DNA reads as TGCGCCAGCAGCTTTGGGACAGGGGGCTTGGGAAACACCATATATTTT. Residues: CASSFGTGGLGNTIYF.

V and J are TRBV28 and TRBJ2-2; D remains ambiguous. Per the germline V gene, CDR1 is MDHEN and CDR2 is SYDVKM. The CDR3 is made up of 14 amino acids. The V gene lost 5 bases and the J gene lost 0 bases, with 7 bases spanning the gap. The CDR3, as DNA: TGTGCCAGCAGTAAGTTAGCGAACACCGGGGAGCTGTTTTTT. This encodes CASSKLANTGELFF.

The chain has TRBV4-2 and TRBJ2-1; 10 nucleotides agree with TRBD2. CDR3 size: 17 residues. Per the germline V gene, CDR1 is LGHNA and CDR2 is YNFKEQ. V lost 0 bases and J lost 4; bases outside the gene matches: 6. DNA of the CDR3: TGTGCCAGCAGCCAAGACCAGCGGGGGGGTGGGTACAATGAGCAGTTCTTC. Amino acid sequence: CASSQDQRGGGYNEQFF.

This clone was detected a few times. The chain is built from TRBV7-2 and TRBJ1-1, with a weak D call TRBD1 (6 bases). Per germline, CDR1 SGHTA and CDR2 FQGNSA. The V end lost 3 bases, the J end lost 1 base, and 12 bases lay between the germline ends. The CDR3 consists of 15 residues. This CDR3 reads CASSFSRTANTEAFF. Here the CDR3 DNA reads TGTGCCAGCAGCTTTTCGAGGACAGCGAACACTGAAGCTTTCTTT.

This rearrangement joins TRBV6-6 to TRBJ1-2; TRBD1 matches 7 bases. The V gene end was trimmed by 5 bases and the J gene end by 7 bases; junction bases not matched to a gene: 13. This CDR3 has 15 residues. CDR1 MNHNY and CDR2 SVGAGI come from the germline V gene (reference sequence). CDR3 sequence (DNA): TGTGCCAGCAGTCTCCCAGTTGGGACAGTACGTGGCTACACCTTC. This gives the protein CASSLPVGTVRGYTF.

The V gene is TRBV2, the J gene TRBJ1-2; 7 bases line up with TRBD1. CDR3 length equals 15 residues. The germline V gene has CDR1 SNHLY and CDR2 FYNNEI. The ends lost 6 bases at V and 4 bases at J; junction bases unmatched: 11. The CDR3, as DNA: TGTGCCAGCAGCGAGGGACAGCCTTCCACCTATGGCTACACCTTC. It yields the protein CASSEGQPSTYGYTF.

The chain recombines TRBV7-9 with TRBJ2-1, with a tentative D call TRBD2 (6 bases). In germline, CDR1 is SEHNR, CDR2 FQNEAQ (reference sequence). V lost 7 bases and J lost 4, with 14 bases in between. The CDR3 is made up of 14 amino acids. The CDR3 DNA reads TGTGCCAGCATGGGCGGGGCCCCTTACAATGAGCAGTTCTTC. Translation: CASMGGAPYNEQFF.

The V call is TRBV20-1, the J call TRBJ1-4; unclear D gene. Germline assignment: CDR1 DFQATT and CDR2 SNEGSKA (reference sequence). V lost 5 bases to trimming and J lost 11 bases, with 12 bases between them. The CDR3 length is 11 residues. CDR3 in amino acids: CSAPDTGKLFF. The CDR3, as DNA: TGCAGTGCTCCAGACACGGGGAAACTGTTTTTT.

The chain recombines TRBV3-1 (or the pseudogene TRBV3-2) with TRBJ2-7, with TRBD1 identical over 10 bases. Looked up from germline, CDR1 is LGHDT and CDR2 is YNNKEL (reference sequence). The CDR3 covers 15 residues. V shed 5 bases and J 2 bases; nucleotides not matched to a gene: 6. The CDR3 DNA reads as TGTGCCAGCAGCGATCCGGGACAGGGGACCTACGAGCAGTACTTC. Protein: CASSDPGQGTYEQYF.

The chain links TRBV4-1 to TRBJ2-5, with 8 nucleotides matching TRBD2. The germline V gene encodes CDR1 MGHRA and CDR2 YSYEKL. This CDR3 has 13 residues. With 4 bases clipped from V and 5 bases from J, the junction kept 3 bases outside the gene matches. CDR3 amino acids: CASSPAGEETQYF. CDR3 nucleotide sequence: TGCGCCAGCAGCCCAGCGGGAGAGGAGACCCAGTACTTC.

This clone was detected only once. The chain recombines TRBV5-1 with TRBJ2-1; a weak D match, TRBD2 (6 bases). V shed 5 bases and J shed 0 bases, with 9 bases lying between them. Germline V gene lookup returns CDR1 SGHRS and CDR2 YFSETQ. The CDR3 extends over 14 amino acids. The CDR3 DNA reads as TGCGCCAGCAGAGACGGGAGCTCCTACAATGAGCAGTTCTTC. Translating gives CASRDGSSYNEQFF.

This clone was detected only a few times. The V gene is TRBV18, the J gene TRBJ1-1; possible D gene TRBD1, 6 bases. The CDR3 extends over 15 amino acids. Germline-derived CDR1 and CDR2 are KGHSH and LQKENI. V lost 6 bases to trimming and J lost 0 bases, with 14 bases between them. The CDR3 is CASSQSGVMNTEAFF. The CDR3 nucleotides read TGTGCCAGCTCGCAATCAGGGGTCATGAACACTGAAGCTTTCTTT.

The genes are TRBV6-4 and TRBJ1-6, with TRBD1 matching 8 bases. Germline lookup yields CDR1 MRHNA and CDR2 SNTAGT. This CDR3 is built from 14 residues. J lost 10 bases, V lost 4 bases, and 6 bases had no gene match. The CDR3, as DNA: TGTGCCAGCAGTGGTGCCAGGGGGCAATCACCCCTCCACTTT. Translating it yields CASSGARGQSPLHF.